This T cell receptor beta chain was sequenced in a study of T cell clonality in common variable immunodeficiency. Blood samples were heparinized, about 5 to 9 ml per donor. This clone was observed at least ten times. Its antigen is currently unknown. With the read ending 3 residues before the CDR3 end, the germline J gene is used to fill in that end. Assay: immunoSEQ multiplex PCR; the TCRdb copy retains only in-frame clones and omits some. The table lists tens of thousands of clones, with no singletons. Germline V CDR1 and CDR2: KGHSH, LQKENI. This CDR3 is built from 15 residues. Unmatched junction bases numbered 6, after V lost 2 bases and J lost 3 bases. Overall study results and limits: TCRbeta clonality was increased in CVID versus healthy controls.

The J gene is TRBJ2-7, the V gene TRBV18, with 8 bases that match TRBD1. The sequenced sample consisted of peripheral blood mononuclear cells. This TCR was sampled from a person aged 18 to 70 in good health. The chain's CDR3 is CASSPSTGGGYEQYF. The CDR3 DNA, read in part, is TGTGCCAGCTCACCAAGTACAGGGGGAGGCTACGAG.